The 17 T cell receptor beta chains below were found in one sample sequenced in a study of Graves' ophthalmopathy and Graves' hyperthyroidism. As the template, RNA transcripts were used to amplify TCR beta CDR3 regions. Second-round multiplex PCR came after first-round RT-PCR with HTBI primers. TCRdb re-called the multiplex PCR reads with MiXCR, one entry per CDR3 protein. The sample has under 350,000 distinct CDR3 sequences; 17% are singletons. The sample comprised peripheral blood. The receptors originated from an adult man with Graves' ophthalmopathy.

In this sample, this clonotype turned up many times. The chain carries TRBV6-5 and TRBJ1-1, with D perhaps matching TRBD1 (5 bases). Germline-derived CDR1 and CDR2 are MNHEY and SVGAGI. The CDR3 loop spans 14 amino acids. The V end was cut by 2 bases, the J end by 7 bases, with 14 bases between. The CDR3 DNA reads as TGTGCCAGCAGTTACCCTGGGAAGGGGCTTGAAGCTTTCTTT. Translating it yields CASSYPGKGLEAFF.

This clonotype appeared many times. V is TRBV5-1 and J is TRBJ1-2, with 12 bases aligning to TRBD1. CDR3 length: 15 amino acids. With 0 bases clipped from V and 7 bases from J, the junction kept 4 bases outside the gene matches. Germline V gene data show CDR1 as SGHRS and CDR2 as YFSETQ. CDR3 amino acids: CASSLDGTGGPGYTF. CDR3 DNA sequence: TGCGCCAGCAGCTTGGACGGGACAGGGGGCCCTGGCTACACCTTC.

This clonotype was recorded at least ten times. The chain links TRBV27 to TRBJ2-7; D unclear. Germline V gives CDR1 MNHEY, CDR2 SMNVEV (reference sequence). V was pared by 3 bases and J by 2 bases, with 11 bases between. The CDR3 runs 14 residues. The CDR3 nucleotides are TGTGCCAGCAGTTTCAACGCAAGTCCCTACGAGCAGTACTTC. This encodes CASSFNASPYEQYF.

Many counts were recorded for this clonotype. The chain couples TRBV28 to TRBJ1-1; no clear D. Trimming removed 6 bases at V and 1 base at J, with 15 bases between. CDR1 and CDR2 (germline): MDHEN, SYDVKM. The CDR3 covers 15 residues. As DNA, the CDR3 is TGTGCCAGCAGCTTAGGGCTAGTGAAGAACACTGAAGCTTTCTTT. It encodes CASSLGLVKNTEAFF.

This clonotype occurred many times. The chain combines TRBV30 with TRBJ2-7, with TRBD1 matching over 9 bases. The V gene's germline CDR1 is GTSNPN and CDR2 SVGIG (reference sequence). Trimming at V came to 3 bases and at J to 6 bases, leaving 6 bases not matched to a gene. This CDR3 contains 13 residues. CDR3: CAWRGQGKGEQYF. Written as DNA, the CDR3 is TGTGCCTGGAGGGGACAGGGAAAGGGCGAGCAGTACTTC. The full variable domain, rest sourced from reference TRBV30 and TRBJ2-7, is SQTIHQWPATLVQPVGSPLSLECTVEGTSNPNLYWYRQAAGRGLQLLFYSVGIGQISSEVPQNLSASRPQDRQFILSSKKLLLSDSGFYLCAWRGQGKGEQYFGPGTRLTVT.

In this sample, this clonotype turned up many times. The genes are TRBV20-1 and TRBJ1-1; D gene unclear. V gave up 0 bases and J gave up 3 bases, with 8 bases separating them. Germline V CDR1 and CDR2: DFQATT, SNEGSKA (reference sequence). The CDR3 contains 13 residues. DNA of the CDR3: TGCAGTGCTAGAGAGGCTGGGGACACTGAAGCTTTCTTT. Translated, it gives CSAREAGDTEAFF.

This clonotype was counted many times. This chain links TRBV6-2 or TRBV6-3 with TRBJ2-7, with 10 bases fitting TRBD1. Unmatched junction bases numbered 11, after V lost 5 bases and J lost 4 bases. Germline V gene data show CDR1 as MNHEY and CDR2 as SVGEGT. The CDR3 is 16 amino acids. In nucleotides, the CDR3 is TGTGCCAGCAGTACCCTGCGGGACAGGGGTCAATACGAGCAGTACTTC. This gives the protein CASSTLRDRGQYEQYF.

Ten or more counts support this clonotype. The rearrangement joins TRBV14 to TRBJ2-5; D call uncertain. This CDR3 is 16 amino acids long. Deletions cut 2 bases from V and 4 bases from J, with 17 bases between. Germline assignment: CDR1 SGHDN and CDR2 FVKESK. The DNA for the CDR3 is TGTGCCAGCAGCCAAATCCGCGGACCTGTCGGAGAGACCCAGTACTTC. Amino acids: CASSQIRGPVGETQYF.

The table lists this clonotype with a few counts. The gene calls are TRBV7-2 and TRBJ1-1; D uncertain. Trimming took off 6 bases at V and 0 bases at J, with 8 bases between the two ends. There are 13 residues in the CDR3. CDR1 and CDR2 from the germline V gene are SGHTA and FQGNSA. For the CDR3, the DNA is TGTGCCAGCAGTTCCACCCTGAACACTGAAGCTTTCTTT. Its translation: CASSSTLNTEAFF. Supplemented by reference TRBV7-2 and TRBJ1-1, the full variable domain reads GAGVSQSPSNKVTEKGKDVELRCDPISGHTALYWYRQSLGQGLEFLIYFQGNSAPDKSGLPSDRFSAERTGGSVSTLTIQRTQQEDSAVYLCASSSTLNTEAFFGQGTRLTVV.

This clonotype was seen many times. J is TRBJ2-4 and V is TRBV19; D not certain. Trimming left V 5 bases short and J 2 bases short, with 10 bases between. CDR1 LNHDA and CDR2 SQIVND come from the germline V gene (reference sequence). This CDR3 spans 14 amino acids. The CDR3 DNA reads as TGTGCCAGTAGTCACCTAAGGTCCAAAAACATTCAGTACTTC. It is translated as CASSHLRSKNIQYF.

The rearrangement links TRBV28 to TRBJ1-2; 9 bases are shared with TRBD1. Germline CDR1 reads MDHEN; CDR2 reads SYDVKM. The CDR3 is 13 residues long. V lost 7 bases to trimming and J lost 5 bases; unmatched junction nucleotides: 5. The DNA of the CDR3 is TGTGCCAGCACCGGGACAGGGATGTATGGCTACACCTTC. Its protein product is CASTGTGMYGYTF.

This clonotype was found many times. This chain uses TRBV12-3 or TRBV12-4 with TRBJ2-2, with 8 bases aligning to TRBD2. The CDR3 is made up of 15 amino acids. The trim removed 3 bases at V and 0 bases at J, leaving 0 bases unmatched. Here the CDR3 reads CASSFGGANTGELFF. DNA of the CDR3: TGTGCCAGCAGTTTCGGGGGGGCGAACACCGGGGAGCTGTTTTTT.

This clonotype came up once. V and J are TRBV19 and TRBJ2-5; no clear D. Between the trimmed V and J ends, which lost 6 bases and 6 bases, there was a span of 14 bases. The CDR3 is 13 amino acids. CDR1 LNHDA and CDR2 SQIVND come from the germline V gene (reference sequence). This chain's CDR3 is CASSTLERQTQYF. CDR3 DNA sequence: TGTGCCAGTAGCACCCTCGAAAGGCAGACCCAGTACTTC.

The chain recombines TRBV12-3 or TRBV12-4 with TRBJ1-3; D is possibly TRBD1 (6 bases). Trimming shortened V by 1 base and J by 0 bases, and 10 bases separated the two germline ends. The CDR3 length is 16 residues. CDR3 amino acids: CASSLDVTGSGNTIYF. The CDR3 region has the DNA TGTGCCAGCAGTTTAGACGTGACAGGCTCTGGAAACACCATATATTTT.

This clonotype was found many times. J is TRBJ2-2 and V is TRBV20-1; possibly TRBD1 for D (6 bases). The V gene's germline CDR1 is DFQATT and CDR2 SNEGSKA (reference sequence). There are 15 residues in the CDR3. V was shortened by 0 bases and J by 4 bases, with 12 bases between the two germline ends. CDR3 DNA: TGCAGTGCTAGAGATGGACAGAGGGGCACCGGGGAGCTGTTTTTT. Its translation is CSARDGQRGTGELFF.

This clonotype occurred many times. The J gene is TRBJ1-3, the V gene TRBV5-1; D might be TRBD1 (6 bases). CDR1 SGHRS and CDR2 YFSETQ come from the germline V gene. The CDR3 is 17 amino acids. Between the trimmed V and J ends, which lost 3 bases and 5 bases, there was a span of 21 bases. The DNA for the CDR3 is TGCGCCAGCAGCTCCACGGGGCAGGGGACTACCAGAAACACCATATATTTT. This codes for CASSSTGQGTTRNTIYF.

At least ten counts were recorded for this clonotype. The CDR3 sequence is CASSIGWGRNTEAFF. The DNA of the CDR3 is TGTGCCAGTAGTATAGGATGGGGTCGGAACACTGAAGCTTTCTTT. The rearrangement uses TRBV19 and TRBJ1-1; D remains unclear. CDR1 LNHDA and CDR2 SQIVND come from the germline V gene (reference sequence). Trimming removed 1 base from V and 1 base from J, with 10 bases in between. The CDR3 covers 15 residues.